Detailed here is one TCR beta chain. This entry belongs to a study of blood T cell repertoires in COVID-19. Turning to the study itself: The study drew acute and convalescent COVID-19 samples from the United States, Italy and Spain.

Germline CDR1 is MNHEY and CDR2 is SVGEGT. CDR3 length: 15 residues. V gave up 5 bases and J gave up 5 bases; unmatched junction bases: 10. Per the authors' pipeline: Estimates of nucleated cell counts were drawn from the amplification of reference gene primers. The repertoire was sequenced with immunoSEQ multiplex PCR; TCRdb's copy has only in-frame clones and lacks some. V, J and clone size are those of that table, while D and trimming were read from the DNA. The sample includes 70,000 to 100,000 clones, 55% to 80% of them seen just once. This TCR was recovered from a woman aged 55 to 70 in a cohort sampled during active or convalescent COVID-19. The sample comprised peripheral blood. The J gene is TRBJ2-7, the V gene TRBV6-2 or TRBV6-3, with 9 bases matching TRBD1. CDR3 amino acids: CASSRQGGLRDEQYF. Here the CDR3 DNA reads TGTGCCAGCAGTCGACAGGGGGGCCTCAGAGACGAGCAGTACTTC.